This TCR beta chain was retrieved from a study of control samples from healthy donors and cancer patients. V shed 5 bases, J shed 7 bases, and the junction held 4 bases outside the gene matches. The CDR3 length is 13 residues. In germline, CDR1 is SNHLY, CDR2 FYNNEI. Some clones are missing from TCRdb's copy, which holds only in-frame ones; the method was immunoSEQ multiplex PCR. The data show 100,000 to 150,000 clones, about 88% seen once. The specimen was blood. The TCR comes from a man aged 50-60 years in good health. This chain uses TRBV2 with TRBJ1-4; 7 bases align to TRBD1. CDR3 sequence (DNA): TGTGCCAGCAGTATTGACAGGGTTGAAAAACTGTTTTTT. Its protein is CASSIDRVEKLFF.